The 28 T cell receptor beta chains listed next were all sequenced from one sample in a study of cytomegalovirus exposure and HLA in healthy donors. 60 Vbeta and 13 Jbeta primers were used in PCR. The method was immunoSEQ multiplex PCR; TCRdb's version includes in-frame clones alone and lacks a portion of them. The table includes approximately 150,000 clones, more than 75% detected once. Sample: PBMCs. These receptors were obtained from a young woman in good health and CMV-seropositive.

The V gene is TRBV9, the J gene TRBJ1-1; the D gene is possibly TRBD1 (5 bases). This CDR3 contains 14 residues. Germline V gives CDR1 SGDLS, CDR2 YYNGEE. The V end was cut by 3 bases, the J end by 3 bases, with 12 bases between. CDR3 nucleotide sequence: TGTGCCAGCAGCGGGAGGGGTGGGTACACTGAAGCTTTCTTT. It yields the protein CASSGRGGYTEAFF.

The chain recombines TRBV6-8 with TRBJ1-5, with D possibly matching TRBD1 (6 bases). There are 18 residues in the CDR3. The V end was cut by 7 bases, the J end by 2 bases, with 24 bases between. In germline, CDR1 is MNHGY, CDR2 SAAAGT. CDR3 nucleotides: TGTGCCAGCAATATTTACCCTCAGGGGACCTTACGCAATCAGCCCCAGCATTTT. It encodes CASNIYPQGTLRNQPQHF.

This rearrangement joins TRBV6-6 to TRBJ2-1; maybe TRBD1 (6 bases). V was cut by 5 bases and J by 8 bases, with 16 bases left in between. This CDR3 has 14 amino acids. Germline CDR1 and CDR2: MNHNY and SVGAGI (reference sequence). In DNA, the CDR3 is TGTGCCAGCAGTCCCGGGACAAGGGGCCATGAGCAGTTCTTC. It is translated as CASSPGTRGHEQFF.

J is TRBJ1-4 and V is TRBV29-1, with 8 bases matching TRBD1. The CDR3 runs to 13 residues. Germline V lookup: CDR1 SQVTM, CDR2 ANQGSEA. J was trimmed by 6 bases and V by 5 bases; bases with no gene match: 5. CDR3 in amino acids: CSVPGTGDEKLFF. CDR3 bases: TGCAGCGTTCCTGGGACAGGAGATGAAAAACTGTTTTTT.

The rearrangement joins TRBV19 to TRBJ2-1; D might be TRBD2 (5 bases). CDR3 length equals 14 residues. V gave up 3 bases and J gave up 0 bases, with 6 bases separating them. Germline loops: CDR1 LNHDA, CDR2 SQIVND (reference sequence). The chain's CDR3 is CASSIGDSYNEQFF. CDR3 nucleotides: TGTGCCAGTAGTATCGGGGACTCCTACAATGAGCAGTTCTTC.

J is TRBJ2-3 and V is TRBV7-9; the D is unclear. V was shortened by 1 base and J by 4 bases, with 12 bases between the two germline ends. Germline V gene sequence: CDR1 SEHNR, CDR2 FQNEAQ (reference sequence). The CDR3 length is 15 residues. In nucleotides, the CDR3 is TGTGCCAGCAGCTTAGTTAGCCCGGTGGCAGATACGCAGTATTTT. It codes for CASSLVSPVADTQYF.

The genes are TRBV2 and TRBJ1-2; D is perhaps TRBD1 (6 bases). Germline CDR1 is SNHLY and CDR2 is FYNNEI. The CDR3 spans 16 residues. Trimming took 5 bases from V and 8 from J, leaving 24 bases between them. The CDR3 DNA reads TGTGCCAGCAGTACTCACTCGGTTGGCAGGGGTCGCGGCTACACCTTC. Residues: CASSTHSVGRGRGYTF.

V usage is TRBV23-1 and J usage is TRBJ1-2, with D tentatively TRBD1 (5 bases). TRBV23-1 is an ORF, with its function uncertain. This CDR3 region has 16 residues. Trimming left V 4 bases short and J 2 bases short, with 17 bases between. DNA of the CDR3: TGCGCCAGCAGTCCCACCGAGGCAGGGAAAAACTATGGCTACACCTTC. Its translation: CASSPTEAGKNYGYTF.

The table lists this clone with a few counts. CDR3 in DNA: TGTGCCAGCAGCTTAGGACTAGGGAAAACCTACGAGCAGTACTTC. Encoded protein: CASSLGLGKTYEQYF. The J gene is TRBJ2-7, the V gene TRBV7-2, with D maybe TRBD2 (6 bases). Germline CDR1 and CDR2: SGHTA and FQGNSA. This CDR3 region has 15 residues. The V end lost 1 base, the J end lost 2 bases, and 12 bases lay between the germline ends.

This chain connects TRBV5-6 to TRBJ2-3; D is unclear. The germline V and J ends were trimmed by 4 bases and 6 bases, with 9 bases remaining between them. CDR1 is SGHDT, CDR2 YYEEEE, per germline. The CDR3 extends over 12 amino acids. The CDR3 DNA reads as TGTGCCAGCAGCGGCAGTTCGGATACGCAGTATTTT. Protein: CASSGSSDTQYF.

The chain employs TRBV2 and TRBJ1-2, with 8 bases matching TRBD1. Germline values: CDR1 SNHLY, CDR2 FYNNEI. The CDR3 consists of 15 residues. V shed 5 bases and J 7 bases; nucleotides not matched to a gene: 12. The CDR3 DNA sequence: TGTGCCAGCAGTCCTTCGACAGGGGCAAATCGTGGCTACACCTTC. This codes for CASSPSTGANRGYTF.

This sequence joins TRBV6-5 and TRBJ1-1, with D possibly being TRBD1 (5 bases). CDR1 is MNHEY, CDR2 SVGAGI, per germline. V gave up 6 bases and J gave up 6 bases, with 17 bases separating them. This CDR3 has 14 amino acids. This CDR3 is CASRFDSPASEAFF. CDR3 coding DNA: TGTGCCAGCAGATTTGACAGCCCCGCTTCTGAAGCTTTCTTT.

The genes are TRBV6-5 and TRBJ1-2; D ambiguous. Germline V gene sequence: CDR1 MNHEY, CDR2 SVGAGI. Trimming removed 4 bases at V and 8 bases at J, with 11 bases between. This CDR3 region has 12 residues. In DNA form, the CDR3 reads TGTGCCAGCAGTTTGGCGGGAGCGGGCTACACCTTC. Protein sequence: CASSLAGAGYTF.

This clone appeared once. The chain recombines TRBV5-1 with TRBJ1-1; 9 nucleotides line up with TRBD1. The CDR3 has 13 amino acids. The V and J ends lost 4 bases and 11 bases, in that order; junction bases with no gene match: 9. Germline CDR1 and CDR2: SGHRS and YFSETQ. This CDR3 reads CASSRDRDGWAFF. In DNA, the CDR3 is TGCGCCAGCAGCAGGGACAGGGACGGTTGGGCTTTCTTT.

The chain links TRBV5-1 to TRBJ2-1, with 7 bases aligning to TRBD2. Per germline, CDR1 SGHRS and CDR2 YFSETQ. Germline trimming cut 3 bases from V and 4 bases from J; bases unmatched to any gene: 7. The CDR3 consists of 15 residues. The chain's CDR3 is CASSWTGGGYNEQFF. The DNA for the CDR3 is TGCGCCAGCAGCTGGACTGGCGGGGGTTACAATGAGCAGTTCTTC.

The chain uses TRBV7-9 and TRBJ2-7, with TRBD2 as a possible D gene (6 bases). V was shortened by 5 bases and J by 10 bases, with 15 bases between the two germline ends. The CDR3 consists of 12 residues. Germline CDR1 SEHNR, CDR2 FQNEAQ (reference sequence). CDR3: CASSPGTQKQYF. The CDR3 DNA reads TGTGCCAGCAGCCCCGGGACTCAGAAACAGTACTTC.

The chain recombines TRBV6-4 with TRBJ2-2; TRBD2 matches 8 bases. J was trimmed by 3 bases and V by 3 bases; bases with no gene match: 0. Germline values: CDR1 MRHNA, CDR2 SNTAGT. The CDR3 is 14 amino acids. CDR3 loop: CASSEGLDTGELFF. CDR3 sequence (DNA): TGTGCCAGCAGTGAGGGACTAGACACCGGGGAGCTGTTTTTT.

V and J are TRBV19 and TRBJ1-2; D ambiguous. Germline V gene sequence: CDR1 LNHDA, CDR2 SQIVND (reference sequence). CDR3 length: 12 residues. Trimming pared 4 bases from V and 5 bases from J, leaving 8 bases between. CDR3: CASSRTAYGYTF. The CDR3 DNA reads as TGTGCCAGTAGTAGAACAGCTTATGGCTACACCTTC.

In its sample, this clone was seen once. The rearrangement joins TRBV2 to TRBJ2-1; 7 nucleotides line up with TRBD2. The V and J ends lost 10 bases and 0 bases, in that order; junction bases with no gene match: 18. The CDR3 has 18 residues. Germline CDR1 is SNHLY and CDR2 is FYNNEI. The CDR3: CATPRGPAGHISYNEQFF. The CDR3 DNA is TGTGCCACCCCCCGAGGGCCAGCGGGGCATATCTCCTACAATGAGCAGTTCTTC.

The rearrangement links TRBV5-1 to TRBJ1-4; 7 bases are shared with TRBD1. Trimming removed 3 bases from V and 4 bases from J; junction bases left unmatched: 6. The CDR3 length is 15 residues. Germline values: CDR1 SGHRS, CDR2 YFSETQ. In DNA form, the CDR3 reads TGCGCCAGCAGCTGGGGACAGTTCAGTAATGAAAAACTGTTTTTT. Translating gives CASSWGQFSNEKLFF.

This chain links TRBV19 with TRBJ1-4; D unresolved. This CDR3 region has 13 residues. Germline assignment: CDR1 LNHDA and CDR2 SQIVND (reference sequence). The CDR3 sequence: CALRDSNNEKLFF. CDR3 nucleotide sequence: TGTGCGCTCCGGGATTCTAATAATGAAAAACTGTTTTTT.

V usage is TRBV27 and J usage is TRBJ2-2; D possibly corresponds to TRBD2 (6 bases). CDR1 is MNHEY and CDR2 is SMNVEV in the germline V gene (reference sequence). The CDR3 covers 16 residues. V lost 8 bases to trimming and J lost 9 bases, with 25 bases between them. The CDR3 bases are TGTGCCAGCCACCCGGCGGGGAGCTCAGCAAGTCGGGAGCTGTTTTTT. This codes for CASHPAGSSASRELFF.

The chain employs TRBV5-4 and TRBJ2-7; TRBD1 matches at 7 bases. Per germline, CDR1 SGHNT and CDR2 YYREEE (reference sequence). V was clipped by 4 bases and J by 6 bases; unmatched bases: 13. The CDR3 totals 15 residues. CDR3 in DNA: TGTGCCAGCAGCCAGGACAGGCGGTCTCGGGGCGAGCAGTACTTC. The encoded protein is CASSQDRRSRGEQYF.

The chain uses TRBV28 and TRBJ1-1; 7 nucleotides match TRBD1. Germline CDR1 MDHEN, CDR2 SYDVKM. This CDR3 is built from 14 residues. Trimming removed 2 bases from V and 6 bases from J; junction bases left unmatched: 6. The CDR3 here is CASSLTGVSSEAFF. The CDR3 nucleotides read TGTGCCAGCAGTTTAACAGGGGTTTCGTCTGAAGCTTTCTTT.

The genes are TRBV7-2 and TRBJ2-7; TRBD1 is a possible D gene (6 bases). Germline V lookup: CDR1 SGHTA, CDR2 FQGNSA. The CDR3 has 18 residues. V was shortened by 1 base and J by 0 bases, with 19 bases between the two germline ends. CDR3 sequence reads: CASSLEVGGRSSSYEQYF. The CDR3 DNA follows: TGTGCCAGCAGCTTAGAGGTTGGGGGCAGGTCCTCCTCCTACGAGCAGTACTTC. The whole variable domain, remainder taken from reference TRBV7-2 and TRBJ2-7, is GAGVSQSPSNKVTEKGKDVELRCDPISGHTALYWYRQSLGQGLEFLIYFQGNSAPDKSGLPSDRFSAERTGGSVSTLTIQRTQQEDSAVYLCASSLEVGGRSSSYEQYFGPGTRLTVT.

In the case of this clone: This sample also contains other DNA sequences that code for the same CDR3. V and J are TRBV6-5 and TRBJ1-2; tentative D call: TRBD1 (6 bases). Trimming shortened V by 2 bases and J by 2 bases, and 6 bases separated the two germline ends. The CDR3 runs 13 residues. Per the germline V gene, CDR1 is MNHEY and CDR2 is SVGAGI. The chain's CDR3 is CASSYTGNYGYTF. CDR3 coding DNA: TGTGCCAGCAGTTACACAGGGAACTATGGCTACACCTTC.

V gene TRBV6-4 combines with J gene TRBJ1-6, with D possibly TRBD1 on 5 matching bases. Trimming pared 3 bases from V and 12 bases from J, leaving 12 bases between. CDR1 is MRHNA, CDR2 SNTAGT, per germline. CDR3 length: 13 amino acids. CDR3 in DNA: TGTGCCAGCAGTGAGCGGGAGGGACTACCCCTCCACTTT. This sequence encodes CASSEREGLPLHF.

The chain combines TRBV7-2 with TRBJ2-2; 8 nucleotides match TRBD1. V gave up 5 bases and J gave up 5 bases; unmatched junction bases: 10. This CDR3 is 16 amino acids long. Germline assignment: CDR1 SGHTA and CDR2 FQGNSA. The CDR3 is CASSAQRTGTTGELFF. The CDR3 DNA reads TGTGCCAGCAGCGCCCAGCGGACAGGGACTACCGGGGAGCTGTTTTTT. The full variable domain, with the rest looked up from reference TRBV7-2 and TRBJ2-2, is GAGVSQSPSNKVTEKGKDVELRCDPISGHTALYWYRQSLGQGLEFLIYFQGNSAPDKSGLPSDRFSAERTGGSVSTLTIQRTQQEDSAVYLCASSAQRTGTTGELFFGEGSRLTVL.